The 31 T cell receptor beta chains below come from one sample, sequenced in a study of blood T cell repertoires in COVID-19. Sequenced by immunoSEQ multiplex PCR; TCRdb stores in-frame clones only, minus some. Altogether roughly 120,000 clones are present, approximately 90% being singletons, with the ten largest covering about 7.7%. Sequenced: peripheral blood. These receptors originate from a human donor in a cohort sampled during active COVID-19.

V usage is TRBV10-1 and J usage is TRBJ2-3; no clear D. Germline-derived CDR1 and CDR2 are WNHNN and SYGVQD (reference sequence). The CDR3 sequence is 15 residues long. With 0 bases removed from V and 1 base from J, the gap between germline ends came to 8 bases. Here the CDR3 reads CASSESVGGTDTQYF. The CDR3 coding sequence is TGCGCCAGCAGTGAGTCGGTGGGCGGCACAGATACGCAGTATTTT.

The J gene is TRBJ1-5, the V gene TRBV6-2 or TRBV6-3, with 7 nucleotides matching TRBD1. V trimming: 5 bases; J trimming: 3 bases; junction bases outside the gene matches: 13. The CDR3 is 17 residues long. From germline, CDR1 is MNHEY and CDR2 SVGEGT. CDR3 in DNA: TGTGCCAGCAGTAATGGGAGGACAGGTCCTGCCAATCAGCCCCAGCATTTT. It yields the protein CASSNGRTGPANQPQHF.

This clone was seen a few times. The rearrangement joins TRBV5-1 to TRBJ1-6; TRBD1 might be the D (5 bases). The CDR3 is 14 residues long. CDR1 and CDR2 from the germline V gene are SGHRS and YFSETQ. Between the trimmed V and J ends, which lost 0 bases and 6 bases, there was a span of 7 bases. The CDR3 DNA sequence: TGCGCCAGCAGCTTGGGACAGAGTAATTCACCCCTCCACTTT. Its protein product is CASSLGQSNSPLHF.

The chain is built from TRBV5-1 and TRBJ2-7; D gene uncertain. In germline, CDR1 is SGHRS, CDR2 YFSETQ. The CDR3 covers 14 residues. Trimming took off 4 bases at V and 0 bases at J, with 11 bases between the two ends. The CDR3 coding sequence is TGCGCCAGCAGCCCAAACAGTAACTCCTACGAGCAGTACTTC. Its translation is CASSPNSNSYEQYF.

The rearrangement joins TRBV4-2 to TRBJ2-1, with 16 positions matching TRBD2. CDR1 and CDR2 (germline): LGHNA, YNFKEQ. The ends lost 4 bases at V and 2 bases at J; junction bases unmatched: 2. This CDR3 region has 17 residues. The DNA for the CDR3 is TGTGCCAGCAGCCCCGGGACTAGCGGGGGGGCCTACAATGAGCAGTTCTTC. This codes for CASSPGTSGGAYNEQFF.

The chain joins TRBV2 to TRBJ2-1; 9 bases match TRBD2. The trim removed 2 bases at V and 7 bases at J, leaving 12 bases unmatched. CDR1 is SNHLY and CDR2 is FYNNEI in the germline V gene. The CDR3 contains 17 residues. CDR3 loop: CASSEYRREGLINEQFF. CDR3 sequence (DNA): TGTGCCAGCAGTGAATATCGGCGGGAGGGCCTAATAAATGAGCAGTTCTTC.

Notes on this clone: This CDR3 is also generated by other DNA sequences in the sample. The chain uses TRBV11-2 and TRBJ2-1; possibly TRBD1 for D (6 bases). The CDR3 loop spans 14 amino acids. CDR1 is SGHAT, CDR2 FQNNGV, per germline. Trimming removed 3 bases from V and 4 bases from J, with 10 bases in between. The CDR3 region is CASSLAGAYNEQFF. The CDR3 region has the DNA TGTGCCAGCAGCTTGGCAGGGGCTTACAATGAGCAGTTCTTC.

This chain links TRBV27 with TRBJ1-2, with D unresolved. Trimming stripped 0 bases from V and 0 bases from J, with 11 bases between. Germline-derived CDR1 and CDR2 are MNHEY and SMNVEV (reference sequence). The CDR3 totals 16 residues. The CDR3 DNA reads as TGTGCCAGCAGTTTATCCCCCGCTCTAGCTAACTATGGCTACACCTTC. Encoded protein: CASSLSPALANYGYTF.

The CDR3 DNA reads as TGTGCCAGTAGTAATTCGGAGCGGACCAACACCGGGGAGCTGTTTTTT. It translates to CASSNSERTNTGELFF. The chain joins TRBV19 to TRBJ2-2, with a possible D match to TRBD2 (5 bases). Germline CDR1 LNHDA, CDR2 SQIVND (reference sequence). Trimming took off 4 bases at V and 2 bases at J, with 14 bases between the two ends. The CDR3 has 16 residues. Variable domain in full (rest from reference TRBV19 and TRBJ2-2): DGGITQSPKYLFRKEGQNVTLSCEQNLNHDAMYWYRQDPGQGLRLIYYSQIVNDFQKGDIAEGYSVSREKKESFPLTVTSAQKNPTAFYLCASSNSERTNTGELFFGEGSRLTVL.

This chain links TRBV28 with TRBJ2-1; TRBD2 matches at 8 bases. After removal of 8 bases from V and 5 bases from J, the junction contained 8 bases not matched to a gene. Germline CDR1 reads MDHEN; CDR2 reads SYDVKM. CDR3 length equals 14 residues. CDR3 sequence: CASGGGLPNNEQFF. In DNA, the CDR3 is TGTGCCAGCGGCGGGGGGTTACCGAACAATGAGCAGTTCTTC.

The V call is TRBV5-5, the J call TRBJ1-2; D not resolved. Germline lookup yields CDR1 SGHKS and CDR2 YYEKEE (reference sequence). The V and J ends lost 2 bases and 0 bases respectively, with 8 bases between them. This CDR3 has 14 amino acids. The CDR3 DNA reads as TGTGCCAGCAGCTTAGAGGGTGCTAACTATGGCTACACCTTC. Protein product: CASSLEGANYGYTF.

The chain couples TRBV12-5 to TRBJ2-7, with TRBD2 matching over 7 bases. V lost 5 bases, J lost 7 bases, and 8 bases stayed unmatched. CDR1 and CDR2 from the germline V gene are LGHNT and FRNRAP. This CDR3 spans 13 amino acids. DNA for the CDR3: TGTGCTAGTGGTCCTCGTGGAGCGGGGGAGCAGTACTTC. Its protein is CASGPRGAGEQYF.

This clone was seen more than once but under ten times. The V gene is TRBV27, the J gene TRBJ2-1; D is ambiguous. CDR3 length: 13 amino acids. The V and J ends lost 5 bases and 8 bases respectively, with 13 bases between them. The germline gives CDR1 MNHEY, CDR2 SMNVEV (reference sequence). This CDR3 is CASSRSQEDEQFF. CDR3 in DNA: TGTGCCAGCAGTCGATCACAAGAGGATGAGCAGTTCTTC.

The chain employs TRBV5-1 and TRBJ1-1; TRBD1 is a possible D gene (5 bases). The V and J ends lost 2 bases and 1 base respectively, with 9 bases between them. The germline V gene encodes CDR1 SGHRS and CDR2 YFSETQ. This CDR3 contains 14 residues. The CDR3 loop reads CASSLWQGNTEAFF. CDR3 nucleotide sequence: TGCGCCAGCAGCTTATGGCAGGGGAACACTGAAGCTTTCTTT.

This chain links TRBV23-1 with TRBJ1-2; 8 nucleotides agree with TRBD1. TRBV23-1 is labeled an ORF, and its function is uncertain. CDR3 size: 15 residues. Germline trimming cut 0 bases from V and 4 bases from J; bases unmatched to any gene: 4. The CDR3 bases are TGCGCCAGCAGTCAATCGAACAGGGGGTCCTATGGCTACACCTTC. Translating it yields CASSQSNRGSYGYTF.

This clone has a handful of counts. The V call is TRBV11-3, the J call TRBJ1-1; D might be TRBD1 (5 bases). V was shortened by 5 bases and J by 0 bases, with 16 bases between the two germline ends. Germline V lookup: CDR1 SGHNT, CDR2 YENEEA. CDR3 length equals 16 residues. The CDR3 is CASSRRGGSVNTEAFF. The CDR3 bases are TGTGCCAGCAGCAGACGGGGGGGTTCGGTGAACACTGAAGCTTTCTTT.

V and J are TRBV7-2 and TRBJ1-5; no clear D gene. Per the germline V gene, CDR1 is SGHTA and CDR2 is FQGNSA. The CDR3 has 15 residues. The ends were cut back, 5 bases at V and 6 bases at J, with 17 bases in the middle. The CDR3: CASSVRAGRGQPQHF. Here the CDR3 DNA reads TGTGCCAGCAGCGTGAGGGCCGGACGCGGTCAGCCCCAGCATTTT.

This clone was picked up a small number of times. The gene calls are TRBV7-8 and TRBJ2-7, with a tentative D call TRBD2 (5 bases). The CDR3 has 14 residues. The V gene's germline CDR1 is SGHVS and CDR2 FQNEAQ. V was trimmed by 3 bases and J by 6 bases, leaving 15 bases between them. DNA for the CDR3: TGTGCCAGCAGCTTCCCGAGGGCGGAGTCCGAGCAGTACTTC. Translation: CASSFPRAESEQYF.

The V call is TRBV24-1, the J call TRBJ2-5; tentatively, D is TRBD2 (5 bases). This CDR3 region has 12 residues. Germline CDR1 reads KGHDR; CDR2 reads SFDVKD. V dropped 7 bases and J dropped 4 bases, with 9 bases sitting between them. The CDR3 coding sequence is TGTGCCACCAGCCTAGCCGGAGAGACCCAGTACTTC. Its translation: CATSLAGETQYF.

A single count supports this clone. The V call is TRBV5-4, the J call TRBJ1-1; 8 positions agree with TRBD1. Germline V gene sequence: CDR1 SGHNT, CDR2 YYREEE (reference sequence). Trimming cost V 4 bases and J 1 base; bases outside gene matches: 6. The CDR3 spans 15 residues. The CDR3 protein is CASSARDRRNTEAFF. In nucleotides, the CDR3 is TGTGCCAGCAGCGCCCGGGACAGGAGGAACACTGAAGCTTTCTTT.

This clone was detected once. A junction boundary mismatches the germline segment, possibly from a read error. The CDR3 sequence is CASTLRGPNAEAFF. The CDR3 DNA reads as TGTGCCAGCACCTTGAGGGGGCCGAACGCTGAAGCTTTCTTT. The V and J genes are TRBV5-5 and TRBJ1-1; 7 nucleotides line up with TRBD1. Per the germline V gene, CDR1 is SGHKS and CDR2 is YYEKEE (reference sequence). The CDR3 has 14 residues.

The V call is TRBV6-2 or TRBV6-3, the J call TRBJ2-7, with D possibly being TRBD2 (6 bases). The CDR3 is 14 residues long. V was trimmed by 2 bases and J by 3 bases, leaving 11 bases between them. Germline V gene lookup returns CDR1 MNHEY and CDR2 SVGEGT. The DNA for the CDR3 is TGTGCCAGCAGTTACGGAGGGGCCAGCTACGAGCAGTACTTC. It translates to CASSYGGASYEQYF.

This clone was recorded only once. The chain carries TRBV6-6 and TRBJ1-1; D gene uncertain. The CDR3 consists of 14 residues. Germline CDR1 MNHNY, CDR2 SVGAGI (reference sequence). Trimming shortened V by 2 bases and J by 4 bases, and 11 bases separated the two germline ends. The CDR3 here is CASSYKEGGTEAFF. The CDR3 DNA reads TGTGCCAGCAGTTACAAGGAGGGCGGCACTGAAGCTTTCTTT.

This rearrangement joins TRBV11-2 to TRBJ1-2; D not certain. V was cut by 5 bases and J by 5 bases, with 12 bases left in between. The CDR3 sequence is 13 residues long. The germline gives CDR1 SGHAT, CDR2 FQNNGV. The CDR3 DNA is TGTGCCAGCAGCCTAGGAGTGCAATATGGCTACACCTTC. Protein product: CASSLGVQYGYTF.

This clone was detected only once. This rearrangement joins TRBV3-1 (or the pseudogene TRBV3-2) to TRBJ2-7, with D possibly matching TRBD2 (5 bases). V dropped 7 bases and J dropped 6 bases, with 13 bases sitting between them. Germline-derived CDR1 and CDR2 are LGHDT and YNNKEL (reference sequence). This CDR3 spans 12 amino acids. In DNA, the CDR3 is TGTGCCAGCAACAGCGGTCGTGGCGAGCAGTACTTC. Translated: CASNSGRGEQYF.

This rearrangement joins TRBV9 to TRBJ2-2, with TRBD2 matching 10 bases. The V segment lost 1 base and the J segment 5 bases; nucleotides outside the gene matches: 8. The CDR3 sequence is 17 residues long. Germline assignment: CDR1 SGDLS and CDR2 YYNGEE. CDR3: CASSVTPGLAVTGELFF. In nucleotides, the CDR3 is TGTGCCAGCAGCGTAACCCCCGGACTAGCGGTGACCGGGGAGCTGTTTTTT. Complete variable domain (other parts from reference TRBV9 and TRBJ2-2): DSGVTQTPKHLITATGQRVTLRCSPRSGDLSVYWYQQSLDQGLQFLIQYYNGEERAKGNILERFSAQQFPDLHSELNLSSLELGDSALYFCASSVTPGLAVTGELFFGEGSRLTVL.

The CDR3 DNA follows: TGTGCCAGCTCACCACCTGACAGGGGAAATAGCAATCAGCCCCAGCATTTT. Amino acids: CASSPPDRGNSNQPQHF. This chain links TRBV18 with TRBJ1-5, with 8 bases identical to TRBD1. Trimming cost V 0 bases and J 0 bases; bases outside gene matches: 4. Germline V lookup: CDR1 KGHSH, CDR2 LQKENI. The CDR3 contains 17 residues.

Written as DNA, the CDR3 is TGTGCCAGCAGCTTAGTAGCGGGAGTTTCCTACAATGAGCAGTTCTTC. Residues: CASSLVAGVSYNEQFF. The chain carries TRBV11-2 and TRBJ2-1; 9 positions match TRBD2. The germline V gene has CDR1 SGHAT and CDR2 FQNNGV. The CDR3 is 16 amino acids. The V segment lost 1 base and the J segment 1 base; nucleotides outside the gene matches: 2.

The V and J genes are TRBV21-1 and TRBJ1-1; the table calls TRBD1, which could not be checked here. TRBV21-1 is described as a pseudogene. This CDR3 has 13 residues. CDR3 amino acids: CASIDRPNTEAFF. The CDR3 coding sequence is TGTGCCAGCATCGACAGGCCTAACACTGAAGCTTTCTTT.

The chain employs TRBV30 and TRBJ1-2; D not resolved. The CDR3 has 12 residues. V was shortened by 8 bases and J by 3 bases, with 13 bases between the two germline ends. The germline gives CDR1 GTSNPN, CDR2 SVGIG (reference sequence). CDR3 in DNA: TGTGCCAGGGCGGGATCCGACTATGGCTACACCTTC. It codes for CARAGSDYGYTF.

The J gene is TRBJ1-4, the V gene TRBV6-5; weak D call: TRBD1 (5 bases). Germline CDR1 is MNHEY and CDR2 is SVGAGI. The CDR3 length is 14 residues. The ends were cut back, 2 bases at V and 4 bases at J, with 8 bases in the middle. CDR3 protein: CASSYGQGNEKLFF. Here the CDR3 DNA reads TGTGCCAGCAGTTACGGGCAGGGTAATGAAAAACTGTTTTTT.